The text below deals with one T cell receptor (beta chain). Its antigen remains unidentified. The data derive from a study of chemoradiotherapy in HPV16-positive cancers. Study summary: Functional T-cell assays on a couple of HPV16-positive patients' cells defined candidate HPV-specific clones and common TCR motifs.

Samples were taken several times over chemoradiotherapy. The CDR3 contains 11 residues. General study points: Functional assays defining HPV-specific T cells used only a couple of HPV16-positive patients. In HPV16-positive patients, HPV-responsive T-cell expansion tracked better recurrence-free survival.

Using immunoSEQ multiplex PCR, the repertoire was profiled, and TCRdb retains in-frame clones only, with some absent. The sample has several thousand clones; roughly 89% are singletons. The source is a human donor with HPV-associated anogenital cancer. The sample was tumor tissue, taken from a patient who underwent chemoradiotherapy. This chain links TRBV1 with TRBJ2-1; TRBD2 is the table's D call, not checked against the DNA. TRBV1 is classified as a pseudogene. The CDR3 spells CTSSPVNEQFF. CDR3 nucleotides: TGCACCAGCAGCCCGGTTAATGAGCAGTTCTTC.